This T cell receptor (beta chain) was retrieved from a study of glioma-infiltrating T cells after dendritic cell vaccination. As for time point: after dendritic cell vaccination, including at tumor progression/relapse. Assay: immunoSEQ multiplex PCR; the TCRdb copy retains only in-frame clones and omits some. The table lists 45,000 to 60,000 clones, around 85% of them singletons. The receptor's source is a human donor with glioblastoma. The input for sequencing was blood, taken after dendritic cell vaccination.

The CDR3 nucleotides are TGTGCCAGCAGCTTATGGGACAGATACCCCCTCTCTGGGGCCAACGTCCTGACTTTC. This encodes CASSLWDRYPLSGANVLTF. This chain connects TRBV11-1 to TRBJ2-6; 7 bases are a match to TRBD1. The CDR3 has 19 residues. From germline, CDR1 is SGHAT and CDR2 FQDESV (reference sequence). Trimming at V came to 2 bases and at J to 0 bases, leaving 10 bases not matched to a gene. The full variable domain, with the rest looked up from reference TRBV11-1 and TRBJ2-6, is EAEVAQSPRYKITEKSQAVAFWCDPISGHATLYWYRQILGQGPELLVQFQDESVVDDSQLPKDRFSAERLKGVDSTLKIQPAELGDSAMYLCASSLWDRYPLSGANVLTFGAGSRLTVL.